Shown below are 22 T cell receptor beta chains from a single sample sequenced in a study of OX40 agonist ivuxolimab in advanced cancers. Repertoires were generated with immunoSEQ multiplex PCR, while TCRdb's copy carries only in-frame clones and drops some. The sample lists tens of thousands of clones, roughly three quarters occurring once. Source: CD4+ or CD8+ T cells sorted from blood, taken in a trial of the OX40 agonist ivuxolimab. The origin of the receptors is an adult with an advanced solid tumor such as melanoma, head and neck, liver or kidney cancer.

The CDR3 spells CASSQDRGWEAFF. Here the CDR3 DNA reads TGCGCCAGCAGCCAAGATCGAGGGTGGGAAGCTTTCTTT. The V gene is TRBV4-1, the J gene TRBJ1-1; D is ambiguous. Germline CDR1 MGHRA, CDR2 YSYEKL. Trimming removed 0 bases at V and 8 bases at J, with 10 bases between. This CDR3 comprises 13 residues.

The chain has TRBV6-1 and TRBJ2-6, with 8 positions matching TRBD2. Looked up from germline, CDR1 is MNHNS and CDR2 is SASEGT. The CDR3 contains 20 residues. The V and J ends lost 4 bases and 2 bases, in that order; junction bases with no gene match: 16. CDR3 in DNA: TGTGCCAGCAGTGCGGGACTAGGTGGGATGACCACCACTGGGGCCAACGTCCTGACTTTC. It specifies CASSAGLGGMTTTGANVLTF.

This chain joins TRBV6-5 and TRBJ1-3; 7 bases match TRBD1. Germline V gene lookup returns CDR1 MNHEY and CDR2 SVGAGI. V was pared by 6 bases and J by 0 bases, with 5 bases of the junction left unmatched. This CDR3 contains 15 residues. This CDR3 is CASSMGQLSGNTIYF. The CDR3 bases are TGTGCCAGCAGCATGGGACAGCTCTCTGGAAACACCATATATTTT.

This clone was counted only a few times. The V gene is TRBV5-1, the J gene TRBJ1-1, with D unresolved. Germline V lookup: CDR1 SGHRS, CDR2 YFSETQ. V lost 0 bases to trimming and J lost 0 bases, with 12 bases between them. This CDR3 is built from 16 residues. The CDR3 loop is CASSLGAGNLNTEAFF. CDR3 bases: TGCGCCAGCAGCTTGGGGGCAGGTAATTTGAACACTGAAGCTTTCTTT. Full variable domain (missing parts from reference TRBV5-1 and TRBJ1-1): KAGVTQTPRYLIKTRGQQVTLSCSPISGHRSVSWYQQTPGQGLQFLFEYFSETQRNKGNFPGRFSGRQFSNSRSEMNVSTLELGDSALYLCASSLGAGNLNTEAFFGQGTRLTVV.

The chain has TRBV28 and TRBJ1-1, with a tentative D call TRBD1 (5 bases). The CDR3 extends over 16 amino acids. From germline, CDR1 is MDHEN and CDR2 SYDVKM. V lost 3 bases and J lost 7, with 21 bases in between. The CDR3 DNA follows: TGTGCCAGCAGTTTGCTCTCAGGACTCTCGAGGGGTGAAGCTTTCTTT. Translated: CASSLLSGLSRGEAFF.

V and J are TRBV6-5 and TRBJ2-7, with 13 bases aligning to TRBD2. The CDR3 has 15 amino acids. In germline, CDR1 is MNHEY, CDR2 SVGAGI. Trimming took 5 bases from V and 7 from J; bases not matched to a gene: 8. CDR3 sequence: CASSPGLAGVSEQYF. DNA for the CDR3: TGTGCCAGCAGTCCCGGACTAGCGGGAGTAAGTGAGCAGTACTTC.

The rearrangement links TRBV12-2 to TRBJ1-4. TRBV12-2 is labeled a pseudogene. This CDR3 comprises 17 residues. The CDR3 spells CASRLAPSGRGEGKLFF. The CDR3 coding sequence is TGTGCAAGTCGCTTAGCGCCGTCGGGCAGGGGGGAGGGAAAACTGTTTTTT.

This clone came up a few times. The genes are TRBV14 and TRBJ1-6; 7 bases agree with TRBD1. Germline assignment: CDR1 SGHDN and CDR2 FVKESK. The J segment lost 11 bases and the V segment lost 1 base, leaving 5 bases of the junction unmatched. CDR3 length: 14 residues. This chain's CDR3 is CASSQGTGRAPLHF. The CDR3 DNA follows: TGTGCCAGCAGCCAAGGGACAGGTCGGGCACCCCTCCACTTT.

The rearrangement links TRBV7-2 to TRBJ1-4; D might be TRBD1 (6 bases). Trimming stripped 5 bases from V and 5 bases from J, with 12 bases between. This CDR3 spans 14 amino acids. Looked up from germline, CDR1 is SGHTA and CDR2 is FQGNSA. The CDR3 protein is CASSDTGPNEKLFF. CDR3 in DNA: TGTGCCAGCAGCGATACAGGGCCAAATGAAAAACTGTTTTTT.

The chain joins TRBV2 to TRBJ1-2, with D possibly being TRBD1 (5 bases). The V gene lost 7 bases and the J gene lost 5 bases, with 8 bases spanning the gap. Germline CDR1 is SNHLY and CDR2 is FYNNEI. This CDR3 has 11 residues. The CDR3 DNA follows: TGTGCCAGCACGGGGGGTTATGGCTACACCTTC. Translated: CASTGGYGYTF.

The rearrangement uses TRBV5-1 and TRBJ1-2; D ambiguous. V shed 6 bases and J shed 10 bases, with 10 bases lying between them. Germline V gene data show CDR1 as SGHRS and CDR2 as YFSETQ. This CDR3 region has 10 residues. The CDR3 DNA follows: TGCGCCAGCATAATGGTAGTCTACACCTTC. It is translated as CASIMVVYTF.

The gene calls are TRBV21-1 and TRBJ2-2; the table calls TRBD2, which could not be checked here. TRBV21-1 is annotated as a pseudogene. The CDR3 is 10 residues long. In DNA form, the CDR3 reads TGTGCCAGCTCGACCGGGGAGCTGTTTTTT. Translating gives CASSTGELFF.

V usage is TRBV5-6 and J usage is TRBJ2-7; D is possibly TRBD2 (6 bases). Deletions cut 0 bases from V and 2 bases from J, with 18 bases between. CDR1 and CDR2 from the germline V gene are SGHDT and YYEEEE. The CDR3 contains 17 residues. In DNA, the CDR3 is TGTGCCAGCAGCTTGGTGCGGCGTCTAGCGCTGCCCTACGAGCAGTACTTC. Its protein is CASSLVRRLALPYEQYF.

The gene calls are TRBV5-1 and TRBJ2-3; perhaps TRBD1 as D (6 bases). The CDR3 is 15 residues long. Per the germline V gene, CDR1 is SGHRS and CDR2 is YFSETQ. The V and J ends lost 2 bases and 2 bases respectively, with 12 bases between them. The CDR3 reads CASSLQGGPTDTQYF. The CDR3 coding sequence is TGCGCCAGCAGCTTACAGGGCGGGCCCACAGATACGCAGTATTTT. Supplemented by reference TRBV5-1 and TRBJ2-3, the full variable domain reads KAGVTQTPRYLIKTRGQQVTLSCSPISGHRSVSWYQQTPGQGLQFLFEYFSETQRNKGNFPGRFSGRQFSNSRSEMNVSTLELGDSALYLCASSLQGGPTDTQYFGPGTRLTVL.

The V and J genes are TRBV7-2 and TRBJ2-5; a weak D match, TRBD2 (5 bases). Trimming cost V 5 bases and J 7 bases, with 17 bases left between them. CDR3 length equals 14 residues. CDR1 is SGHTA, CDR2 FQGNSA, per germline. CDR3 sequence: CASSPTRPGRTQYF. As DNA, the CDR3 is TGTGCCAGCAGCCCAACGAGGCCGGGAAGGACCCAGTACTTC.

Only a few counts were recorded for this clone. The CDR3 nucleotides are TGTGCCTGGAGCAAGGGGTATCCTCAGCCCCAGCATTTT. Its protein product is CAWSKGYPQPQHF. V usage is TRBV30 and J usage is TRBJ1-5, with D maybe TRBD1 (5 bases). This CDR3 has 13 residues. Germline V gives CDR1 GTSNPN, CDR2 SVGIG (reference sequence). The V end was cut by 3 bases, the J end by 6 bases, with 12 bases between.

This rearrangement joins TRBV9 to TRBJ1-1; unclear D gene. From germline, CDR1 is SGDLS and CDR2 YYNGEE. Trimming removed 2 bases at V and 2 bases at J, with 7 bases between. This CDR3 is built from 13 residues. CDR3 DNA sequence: TGTGCCAGCAGCGTTGAGGGTAACACTGAAGCTTTCTTT. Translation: CASSVEGNTEAFF.

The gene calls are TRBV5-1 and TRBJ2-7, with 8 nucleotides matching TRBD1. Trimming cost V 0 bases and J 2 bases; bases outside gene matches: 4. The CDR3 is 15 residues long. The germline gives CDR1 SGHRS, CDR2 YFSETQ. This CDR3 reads CASSLVAGGTYEQYF. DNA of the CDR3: TGCGCCAGCAGCTTGGTGGCAGGGGGCACCTACGAGCAGTACTTC.

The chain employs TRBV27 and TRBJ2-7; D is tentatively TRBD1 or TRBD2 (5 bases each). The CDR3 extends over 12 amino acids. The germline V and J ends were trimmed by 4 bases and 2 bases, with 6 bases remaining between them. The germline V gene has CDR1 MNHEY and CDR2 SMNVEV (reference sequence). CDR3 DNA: TGTGCCAGCAGTTCGGGACCCTACGAGCAGTACTTC. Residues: CASSSGPYEQYF.

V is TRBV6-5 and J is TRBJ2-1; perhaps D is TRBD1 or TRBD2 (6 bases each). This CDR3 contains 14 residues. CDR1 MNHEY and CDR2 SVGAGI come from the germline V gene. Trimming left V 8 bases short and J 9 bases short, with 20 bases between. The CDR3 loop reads CASCKTDGGSEQFF. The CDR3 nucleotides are TGTGCCAGCTGCAAGACGGACGGGGGCTCTGAGCAGTTCTTC.

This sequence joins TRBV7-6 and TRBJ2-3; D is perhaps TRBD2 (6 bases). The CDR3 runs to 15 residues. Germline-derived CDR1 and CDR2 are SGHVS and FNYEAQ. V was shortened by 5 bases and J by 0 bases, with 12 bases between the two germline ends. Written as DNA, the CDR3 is TGTGCCAGCAGCCGCCTCGGGGGTAGCACAGATACGCAGTATTTT. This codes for CASSRLGGSTDTQYF.

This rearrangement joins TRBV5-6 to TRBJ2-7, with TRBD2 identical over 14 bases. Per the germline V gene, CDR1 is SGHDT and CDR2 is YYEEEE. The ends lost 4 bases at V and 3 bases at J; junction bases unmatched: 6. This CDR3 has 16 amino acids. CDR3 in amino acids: CASSRKGLAGVYEQYF. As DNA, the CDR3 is TGTGCCAGCAGCCGAAAGGGACTAGCGGGAGTCTACGAGCAGTACTTC.